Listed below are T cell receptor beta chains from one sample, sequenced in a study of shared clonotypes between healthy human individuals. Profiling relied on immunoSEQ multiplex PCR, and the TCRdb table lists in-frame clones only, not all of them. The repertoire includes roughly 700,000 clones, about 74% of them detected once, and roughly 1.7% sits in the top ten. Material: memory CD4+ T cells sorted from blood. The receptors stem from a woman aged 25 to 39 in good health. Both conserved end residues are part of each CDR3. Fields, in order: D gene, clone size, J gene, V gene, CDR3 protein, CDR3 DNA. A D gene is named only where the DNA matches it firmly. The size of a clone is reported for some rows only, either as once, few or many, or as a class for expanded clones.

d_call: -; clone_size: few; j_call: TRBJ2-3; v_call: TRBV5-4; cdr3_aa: CASSSMRQTTDTQYF; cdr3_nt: TGTGCCAGCAGCTCAATGCGGCAGACCACAGATACGCAGTATTTT
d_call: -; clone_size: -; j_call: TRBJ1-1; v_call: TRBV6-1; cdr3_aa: CASSVEVFTEAFF; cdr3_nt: TGTGCCAGCAGTGTAGAGGTTTTCACTGAAGCTTTCTTT
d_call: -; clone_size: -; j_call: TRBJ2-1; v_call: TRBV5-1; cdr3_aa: CASRPLHLSYNEQFF; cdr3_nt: TGCGCCAGCAGACCGTTACACCTCTCCTACAATGAGCAGTTCTTC
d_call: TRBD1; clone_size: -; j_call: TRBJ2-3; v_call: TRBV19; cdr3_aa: CASSIGQGSTDTQYF; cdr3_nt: TGTGCCAGTAGTATCGGACAGGGATCCACAGATACGCAGTATTTT
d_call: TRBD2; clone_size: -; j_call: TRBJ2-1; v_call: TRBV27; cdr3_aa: CASSLRTSGLGYEQFF; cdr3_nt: TGTGCCAGCAGTTTGCGGACTAGCGGGCTGGGCTATGAGCAGTTCTTC
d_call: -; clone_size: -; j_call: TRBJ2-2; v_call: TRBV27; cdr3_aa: CASTQWATENTGELFF; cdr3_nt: TGTGCCAGCACACAGTGGGCGACAGAAAACACCGGGGAGCTGTTTTTT
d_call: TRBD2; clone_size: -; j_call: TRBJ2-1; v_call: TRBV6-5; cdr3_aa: CASSLASGYNEQFF; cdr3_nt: TGTGCCAGCAGTTTGGCTAGCGGCTACAATGAGCAGTTCTTC
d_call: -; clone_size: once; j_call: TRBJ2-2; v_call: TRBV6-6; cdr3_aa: CASSSHDSGVTGELFF; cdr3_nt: TGTGCCAGCAGTTCACACGACAGTGGGGTGACCGGGGAGCTGTTTTTT
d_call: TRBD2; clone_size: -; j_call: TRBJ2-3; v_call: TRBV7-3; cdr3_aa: CASSGSGRADTQYF; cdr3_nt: TGTGCCAGCAGCGGAAGCGGGAGAGCAGATACGCAGTATTTT
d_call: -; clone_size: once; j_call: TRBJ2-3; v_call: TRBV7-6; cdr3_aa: CASSLVADTQYF; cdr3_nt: TGTGCCAGCAGCTTAGTGGCGGATACGCAGTATTTT
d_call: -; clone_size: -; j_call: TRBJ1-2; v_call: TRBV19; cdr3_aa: CASSMPEGYGYTF; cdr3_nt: TGTGCCAGTAGTATGCCAGAAGGCTATGGCTACACCTTC
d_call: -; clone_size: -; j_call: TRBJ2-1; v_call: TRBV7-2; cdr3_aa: CASSRPSGPTRSYNEQFF; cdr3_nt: TGTGCCAGCAGCCGGCCGAGCGGGCCGACCCGCTCCTACAATGAGCAGTTCTTC
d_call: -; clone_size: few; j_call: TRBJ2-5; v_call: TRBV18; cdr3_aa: CASSPPSADQETQYF; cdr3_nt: TGTGCCAGCTCACCACCGTCAGCGGACCAAGAGACCCAGTACTTC
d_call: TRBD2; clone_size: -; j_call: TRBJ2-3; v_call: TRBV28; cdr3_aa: CASLTPRLAGLTDTQYF; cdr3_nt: TGTGCCAGCCTTACCCCTAGACTAGCGGGACTCACAGATACGCAGTATTTT
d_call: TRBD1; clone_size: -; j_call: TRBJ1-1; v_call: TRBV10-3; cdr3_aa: CAISENRGGNTEAFF; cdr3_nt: TGTGCCATCAGTGAGAACAGGGGCGGGAACACTGAAGCTTTCTTT
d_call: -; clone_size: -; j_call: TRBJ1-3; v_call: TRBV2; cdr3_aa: CASSETRGAGNTIYF; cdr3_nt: TGTGCCAGCAGTGAAACCCGGGGAGCTGGAAACACCATATATTTT
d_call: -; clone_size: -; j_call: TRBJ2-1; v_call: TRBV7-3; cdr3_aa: CASSLRRESGEQFF; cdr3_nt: TGTGCCAGCAGCTTAAGGAGGGAGAGCGGTGAGCAGTTCTTC
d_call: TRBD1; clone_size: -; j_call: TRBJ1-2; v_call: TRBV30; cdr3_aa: CAWTLGTGDFYGYTF; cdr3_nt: TGTGCCTGGACCCTTGGGACAGGGGATTTCTATGGCTACACCTTC
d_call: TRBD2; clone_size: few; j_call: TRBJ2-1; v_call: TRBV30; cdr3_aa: CAWSALGAGGYNEQFF; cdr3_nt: TGTGCCTGGAGTGCCCTCGGCGCGGGAGGTTACAATGAGCAGTTCTTC
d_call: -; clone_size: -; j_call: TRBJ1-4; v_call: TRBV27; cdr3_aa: CASSHLVANNEKLFF; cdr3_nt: TGTGCCAGCAGTCACCTGGTGGCAAATAATGAAAAACTGTTTTTT
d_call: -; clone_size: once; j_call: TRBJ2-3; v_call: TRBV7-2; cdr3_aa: CASSLRQSTDTQYF; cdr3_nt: TGTGCCAGCAGCTTACGACAGAGCACAGATACGCAGTATTTT
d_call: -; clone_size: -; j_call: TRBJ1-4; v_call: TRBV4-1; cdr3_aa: CASSRGGAGREKLFF; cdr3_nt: TGCGCCAGCAGCCGAGGTGGTGCGGGGAGGGAAAAACTGTTTTTT